This passage covers 32 T cell receptor beta chains from one sample sequenced in a study of T cells after yellow fever vaccination. TCRdb re-derived calls from the 5' RACE reads in MiXCR, one entry per CDR3 protein. The sample yields 60,000 to 85,000 distinct CDR3 sequences, more than 5.5% seen once. Sequenced here: CD8+ T cells sorted from PBMCs, sampled less than 6 days after the first yellow fever vaccination. Receptors originate from a young man who received the YFV17D yellow fever vaccine.

This clonotype has at least ten counts. The chain couples TRBV5-6 to TRBJ1-2; D uncertain. CDR1 SGHDT and CDR2 YYEEEE come from the germline V gene. The V gene lost 3 bases and the J gene lost 3 bases, with 3 bases spanning the gap. The CDR3 loop spans 11 amino acids. The CDR3 nucleotides read TGTGCCAGCAGCTCCGACTATGGCTACACCTTC. Its translation: CASSSDYGYTF.

V gene TRBV5-4 combines with J gene TRBJ1-3; TRBD1 aligns across 7 bases. Germline trimming cut 4 bases from V and 2 bases from J; bases unmatched to any gene: 3. There are 14 residues in the CDR3. The V gene's germline CDR1 is SGHNT and CDR2 YYREEE (reference sequence). The CDR3 region has the DNA TGTGCCAGCAGCGGTGGGACAGCTGGAAACACCATATATTTT. Translation: CASSGGTAGNTIYF.

The chain has TRBV12-3 or TRBV12-4 and TRBJ2-1; D not certain. V was clipped by 3 bases and J by 8 bases, with 11 bases between them. The CDR3 covers 13 residues. The CDR3 DNA is TGTGCCAGCAGTTTGGGCCTAGTTTATGAGCAGTTCTTC. Protein: CASSLGLVYEQFF.

This clonotype was counted at least ten times. The chain combines TRBV4-3 with TRBJ2-7; no clear D. Germline V gene sequence: CDR1 LGHNA, CDR2 YSLEER. V lost 0 bases to trimming and J lost 2 bases, with 8 bases between them. CDR3 length: 14 residues. CDR3 DNA: TGCGCCAGCAGCCAAGATTCGCAGCCCTACGAGCAGTACTTC. Protein: CASSQDSQPYEQYF.

This clonotype occurred many times. The V call is TRBV20-1, the J call TRBJ1-1; D not resolved. Trimming pared 3 bases from V and 7 bases from J, leaving 12 bases between. Germline CDR1 and CDR2: DFQATT and SNEGSKA (reference sequence). The CDR3 is 12 amino acids. CDR3 sequence: CSASWGQVEAFF. DNA for the CDR3: TGCAGTGCTAGTTGGGGTCAGGTTGAAGCTTTCTTT.

The table lists this clonotype with a few counts. The chain is built from TRBV4-3 and TRBJ2-3, with TRBD2 as a possible D gene (5 bases). The CDR3 has 16 amino acids. Germline loops: CDR1 LGHNA, CDR2 YSLEER. Between the trimmed V and J ends, which lost 0 bases and 4 bases, there was a span of 14 bases. CDR3 in amino acids: CASSQDGGGGADTQYF. DNA for the CDR3: TGCGCCAGCAGCCAAGATGGTGGCGGAGGCGCAGATACGCAGTATTTT.

The table lists this clonotype with a few counts. This rearrangement joins TRBV6-5 to TRBJ1-5; D is possibly TRBD1 (5 bases). CDR1 is MNHEY, CDR2 SVGAGI, per germline. CDR3 length equals 15 residues. The V and J ends lost 2 bases and 0 bases respectively, with 8 bases between them. CDR3 loop: CASSYGGNSNQPQHF. In DNA, the CDR3 is TGTGCCAGCAGTTACGGGGGAAATAGCAATCAGCCCCAGCATTTT.

This clonotype showed up many times. The V gene is TRBV6-2 or TRBV6-3, the J gene TRBJ2-7, with 7 nucleotides matching TRBD1. This CDR3 has 14 amino acids. Trimming removed 6 bases from V and 2 bases from J; junction bases left unmatched: 7. CDR1 MNHEY and CDR2 SVGEGT come from the germline V gene. The CDR3 region is CASSEGQVPYEQYV. As DNA, the CDR3 is TGTGCCAGCAGCGAAGGACAGGTCCCCTACGAGCAGTACGTC.

This clonotype was detected a few times. The chain has TRBV15 and TRBJ1-1; D uncertain. CDR1 is LNHNV and CDR2 is YYDKDF in the germline V gene (reference sequence). This CDR3 contains 15 residues. V was shortened by 1 base and J by 0 bases, with 9 bases between the two germline ends. The CDR3 DNA follows: TGTGCCACCAGCAGAGGGACGGGGATGAACACTGAAGCTTTCTTT. This gives the protein CATSRGTGMNTEAFF.

This clonotype was recorded many times. The CDR3 region has the DNA TGCGCCAGCAGCCAAGGACCCGGGGGTTACGAGCAGTACTTC. Translation: CASSQGPGGYEQYF. This chain uses TRBV4-1 with TRBJ2-7; a possible D gene is TRBD2 (6 bases). V was shortened by 1 base and J by 4 bases, with 11 bases between the two germline ends. The CDR3 contains 14 residues. Per germline, CDR1 MGHRA and CDR2 YSYEKL.

The sample holds a few counts of this clonotype. The CDR3 DNA sequence: TGTGCCAGCCACTCTCTTGACAGGGGCTGGGAGACCCAGTACTTC. Residues: CASHSLDRGWETQYF. This chain uses TRBV12-3 or TRBV12-4 with TRBJ2-5; 8 nucleotides align to TRBD1. The CDR3 extends over 15 amino acids. Trimming at V came to 8 bases and at J to 5 bases, leaving 13 bases not matched to a gene.

The rearrangement joins TRBV6-2 or TRBV6-3 to TRBJ2-7; D gene unclear. The CDR3 extends over 13 amino acids. V dropped 4 bases and J dropped 2 bases, with 9 bases sitting between them. Germline V gene sequence: CDR1 MNHEY, CDR2 SVGEGT. The CDR3 protein is CASSSADTYEQYV. The CDR3 region has the DNA TGTGCCAGCAGTTCGGCAGACACCTACGAGCAGTACGTC.

This clonotype was counted between two and nine times. The chain employs TRBV19 and TRBJ2-1; D is unclear. CDR1 and CDR2 from the germline V gene are LNHDA and SQIVND (reference sequence). Trimming took off 6 bases at V and 5 bases at J, with 11 bases between the two ends. The CDR3 spans 13 residues. The CDR3 sequence is CASRSAGDNEQFF. The CDR3 DNA is TGTGCCAGTAGATCGGCAGGAGACAATGAGCAGTTCTTC.

This clonotype appeared a few times. The genes are TRBV6-1 and TRBJ1-5, with TRBD1 identical over 9 bases. This CDR3 is 13 amino acids long. The V segment lost 6 bases and the J segment 10 bases; nucleotides outside the gene matches: 7. In germline, CDR1 is MNHNS, CDR2 SASEGT. CDR3 loop: CASSLGQGNPQHF. DNA of the CDR3: TGTGCCAGCAGCTTGGGACAGGGAAACCCCCAGCATTTT.

This clonotype was recorded many times. The V gene is TRBV4-3, the J gene TRBJ1-2, with 7 bases matching TRBD1. V lost 1 base and J lost 4; bases outside the gene matches: 6. Looked up from germline, CDR1 is LGHNA and CDR2 is YSLEER. The CDR3 is 15 residues long. CDR3 sequence (DNA): TGCGCCAGCAGCCAAGGGACAGGAGCGGGCTATGGCTACACCTTC. It encodes CASSQGTGAGYGYTF.

This clonotype was recorded a few times. V and J are TRBV9 and TRBJ2-3; TRBD2 agrees at 7 bases. In germline, CDR1 is SGDLS, CDR2 YYNGEE. J gave up 7 bases and V 1 base, and 6 bases lay outside the gene matches. The CDR3 is 14 amino acids. The CDR3: CASSVLAGDYTQYF. The CDR3 DNA reads TGTGCCAGCAGCGTATTGGCGGGGGATTATACGCAGTATTTT.

Comments on this clonotype: A much larger clone sits a single nucleotide away, making a read error possible. The V gene is TRBV6-2 or TRBV6-3, the J gene TRBJ2-2, with D possibly matching TRBD1 (5 bases). The CDR3 runs to 14 residues. V was shortened by 6 bases and J by 4 bases, with 12 bases between the two germline ends. Germline V lookup: CDR1 MNHEY, CDR2 SVGEGT. The CDR3 sequence is CASRNVGPTGELFF. CDR3 DNA: TGTGCCAGCAGAAATGTGGGGCCCACCGGGGAGCTGTTTTTT.

In this sample, this clonotype turned up a few times. The rearrangement joins TRBV14 to TRBJ2-1; weak D call: TRBD2 (5 bases). Between the trimmed V and J ends, which lost 1 base and 2 bases, there was a span of 15 bases. The CDR3 runs to 17 residues. Germline V gives CDR1 SGHDN, CDR2 FVKESK. Here the CDR3 reads CASSQAFRAGPYNEQFF. In nucleotides, the CDR3 is TGTGCCAGCAGCCAAGCGTTCCGCGCGGGCCCCTACAATGAGCAGTTCTTC.

In its sample, this clonotype was seen many times. This chain links TRBV10-3 with TRBJ2-3, with no clear D. This CDR3 has 14 amino acids. Germline CDR1 ENHRY, CDR2 SYGVKD. Trimming cost V 3 bases and J 1 base, with 8 bases left between them. The CDR3 sequence: CAISDSGGTDTQYF. CDR3 sequence (DNA): TGTGCCATCAGTGATTCGGGTGGCACAGATACGCAGTATTTT.

This clonotype was seen repeatedly, ten times or more. The chain employs TRBV6-1 and TRBJ2-2; D may be TRBD1 (6 bases). Germline assignment: CDR1 MNHNS and CDR2 SASEGT. V lost 10 bases, J lost 1 base, and 19 bases lay in between. This CDR3 region has 16 residues. CDR3 sequence: CATLIRGQRNTGELFF. The CDR3 DNA follows: TGTGCCACCCTAATACGGGGACAAAGGAACACCGGGGAGCTGTTTTTT.

This clonotype turned up a few times. V is TRBV5-6 and J is TRBJ2-7; D perhaps matches TRBD1 (5 bases). CDR3 size: 15 residues. V was shortened by 0 bases and J by 2 bases, with 12 bases between the two germline ends. The germline V gene has CDR1 SGHDT and CDR2 YYEEEE. This CDR3 is CASSLEGRAPYEQYV. In DNA, the CDR3 is TGTGCCAGCAGCTTGGAGGGCAGGGCCCCCTACGAGCAGTACGTC.

This clonotype was seen more than once but under ten times. The chain has TRBV4-2 and TRBJ1-2; D is perhaps TRBD1 (5 bases). Trimming pared 0 bases from V and 2 bases from J, leaving 13 bases between. CDR1 is LGHNA, CDR2 YNFKEQ, per germline. The length of the CDR3 is 16 residues. The CDR3 DNA is TGTGCCAGCAGCCAAGATGGGGTCCAGGGCAACTATGGCTACACCTTC. It is translated as CASSQDGVQGNYGYTF.

This chain links TRBV9 with TRBJ2-3; tentatively, D is TRBD1 (6 bases). With 0 bases removed from V and 8 bases from J, the gap between germline ends came to 13 bases. Germline CDR1 is SGDLS and CDR2 is YYNGEE. The CDR3 has 14 amino acids. The CDR3 nucleotides are TGTGCCAGCAGCGTAGGGGGGCCCGAGGGTACGCAGTATTTT. Translating gives CASSVGGPEGTQYF.

The chain uses TRBV20-1 and TRBJ2-3; D gene ambiguous. The V and J ends lost 1 base and 1 base respectively, with 18 bases between them. The CDR3 runs 17 residues. Germline V gene sequence: CDR1 DFQATT, CDR2 SNEGSKA (reference sequence). The CDR3 protein is CSARAPGVSDGTDTQYF. CDR3 DNA sequence: TGCAGTGCTAGAGCCCCGGGCGTTTCAGATGGCACAGATACGCAGTATTTT.

This clonotype showed up many times. This chain joins TRBV5-1 and TRBJ2-1; TRBD1 might be the D (5 bases). CDR3 length: 17 residues. Per the germline V gene, CDR1 is SGHRS and CDR2 is YFSETQ. The V and J ends lost 1 base and 4 bases respectively, with 18 bases between them. CDR3 sequence (DNA): TGCGCCAGCAGCTTGAGTACGGCCAGGGTGAAATACAATGAGCAGTTCTTC. Translation: CASSLSTARVKYNEQFF.

In its sample, this clonotype was seen many times. The chain recombines TRBV5-7 with TRBJ2-1, with TRBD2 as a possible D gene (6 bases). TRBV5-7 is an ORF, and what it does is uncertain. Trimming took 8 bases from V and 5 from J, leaving 17 bases between them. The CDR3 spans 14 residues. CDR3 in DNA: TGTGCCAGGGGCCCCGGGGGACGGCACAATGAGCAGTTCTTC. It yields the protein CARGPGGRHNEQFF.

The J gene is TRBJ1-2, the V gene TRBV6-2 or TRBV6-3; a possible D gene is TRBD1 (6 bases). From germline, CDR1 is MNHEY and CDR2 SVGEGT. CDR3 size: 16 residues. V was shortened by 0 bases and J by 0 bases, with 11 bases between the two germline ends. CDR3 protein: CASSYSRQATNYGYTF. CDR3 bases: TGTGCCAGCAGTTACTCCCGACAGGCGACTAACTATGGCTACACCTTC.

This clonotype occurred many times. J is TRBJ2-3 and V is TRBV12-3 or TRBV12-4; D uncertain. The V and J ends lost 4 bases and 0 bases respectively, with 11 bases between them. CDR3 length: 15 amino acids. DNA of the CDR3: TGTGCCAGCAGTTCCGGGCTTAGGAGCACAGATACGCAGTATTTT. It codes for CASSSGLRSTDTQYF.

V and J are TRBV4-2 and TRBJ1-2; D uncertain. The germline V gene has CDR1 LGHNA and CDR2 YNFKEQ. With 0 bases removed from V and 2 bases from J, the gap between germline ends came to 10 bases. This CDR3 comprises 15 residues. The CDR3 region is CASSQDNSENYGYTF. CDR3 DNA: TGTGCCAGCAGCCAAGATAACAGCGAGAACTATGGCTACACCTTC.

The chain employs TRBV27 and TRBJ2-5; D tentatively reads TRBD1 or TRBD2 (6 bases each). The V gene's germline CDR1 is MNHEY and CDR2 SMNVEV (reference sequence). The CDR3 loop spans 14 amino acids. V lost 1 base and J lost 4, with 10 bases in between. The chain's CDR3 is CASSLYGGGETQYF. CDR3 in DNA: TGTGCCAGCAGTTTATACGGGGGCGGAGAGACCCAGTACTTC.

CDR3 residues: CASSLAHKPSYNEQFF. CDR3 DNA: TGTGCCAGCAGTTTGGCTCACAAACCCTCCTACAATGAGCAGTTCTTC. This sequence joins TRBV6-2 or TRBV6-3 and TRBJ2-1; no clear D. Germline CDR1 is MNHEY and CDR2 is SVGEGT. The CDR3 has 16 residues. Trimming cost V 4 bases and J 0 bases, with 13 bases left between them.

This clonotype has more than one count but fewer than ten. This chain uses TRBV5-6 with TRBJ2-7, with unresolved D. Germline V gene sequence: CDR1 SGHDT, CDR2 YYEEEE. The CDR3 covers 13 residues. Trimming took 0 bases from V and 3 from J, leaving 7 bases between them. In DNA form, the CDR3 reads TGTGCCAGCAGCTTGGACCGTCGCTACGAGCAGTACTTC. It specifies CASSLDRRYEQYF.